This T cell receptor (beta chain) was sequenced during a study of cytomegalovirus exposure and HLA in healthy donors. The PCR employed 60 Vbeta primers together with 13 Jbeta primers. Clones were sequenced by immunoSEQ multiplex PCR, and TCRdb holds only the in-frame ones, with some missing. Here the sample spans 110,000 to 150,000 clones, over 70% being singletons. Germline loops: CDR1 SGDLS, CDR2 YYNGEE. The CDR3 consists of 15 residues. The germline V and J ends were trimmed by 4 bases and 0 bases, with 13 bases remaining between them. This chain uses TRBV9 with TRBJ1-1; D not resolved. This TCR derives from a woman aged 40-49 years in good health and CMV-seronegative. Material for sequencing was PBMCs. The CDR3 bases are TGTGCCAGCAGCCGGATAGGTAGCATGAACACTGAAGCTTTCTTT. Protein: CASSRIGSMNTEAFF.